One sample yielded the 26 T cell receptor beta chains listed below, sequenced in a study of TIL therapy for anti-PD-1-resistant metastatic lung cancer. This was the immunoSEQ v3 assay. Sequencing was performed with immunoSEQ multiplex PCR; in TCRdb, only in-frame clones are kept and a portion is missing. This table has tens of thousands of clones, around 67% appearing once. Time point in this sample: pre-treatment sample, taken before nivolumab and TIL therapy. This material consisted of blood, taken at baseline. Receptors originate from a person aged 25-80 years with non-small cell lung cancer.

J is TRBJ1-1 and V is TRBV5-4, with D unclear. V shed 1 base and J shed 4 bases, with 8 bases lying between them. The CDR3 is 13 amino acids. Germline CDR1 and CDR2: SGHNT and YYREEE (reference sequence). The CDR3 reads CASSLPSVTEAFF. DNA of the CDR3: TGTGCCAGCAGCTTGCCGTCGGTCACTGAAGCTTTCTTT.

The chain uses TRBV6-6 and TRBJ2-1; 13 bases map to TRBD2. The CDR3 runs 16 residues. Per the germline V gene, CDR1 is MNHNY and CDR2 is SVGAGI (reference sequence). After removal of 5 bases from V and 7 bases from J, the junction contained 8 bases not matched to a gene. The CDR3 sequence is CASSGTSGAGFNEQFF. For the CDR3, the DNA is TGTGCCAGCAGTGGGACTAGCGGGGCGGGGTTTAATGAGCAGTTCTTC.

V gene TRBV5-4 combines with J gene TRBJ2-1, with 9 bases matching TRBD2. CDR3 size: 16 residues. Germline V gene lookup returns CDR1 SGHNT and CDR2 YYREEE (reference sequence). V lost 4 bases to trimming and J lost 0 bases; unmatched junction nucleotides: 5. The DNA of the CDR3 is TGTGCCAGCAGCATTAGCGGGAGAGGCTCCTACAATGAGCAGTTCTTC. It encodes CASSISGRGSYNEQFF. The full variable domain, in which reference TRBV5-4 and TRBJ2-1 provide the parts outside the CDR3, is ETGVTQSPTHLIKTRGQQVTLRCSSQSGHNTVSWYQQALGQGPQFIFQYYREEENGRGNFPPRFSGLQFPNYSSELNVNALELDDSALYLCASSISGRGSYNEQFFGPGTRLTVL.

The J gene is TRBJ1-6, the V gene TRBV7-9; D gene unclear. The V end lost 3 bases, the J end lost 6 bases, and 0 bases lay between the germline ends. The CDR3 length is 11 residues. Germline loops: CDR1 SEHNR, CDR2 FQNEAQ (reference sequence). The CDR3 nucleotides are TGTGCCAGCAGCTTTAATTCACCCCTCCACTTT. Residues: CASSFNSPLHF.

This CDR3 is CASSTERTLRDPPDTQYF. The CDR3 nucleotides read TGTGCCAGCAGCACAGAGAGGACACTCCGTGACCCCCCAGATACGCAGTATTTT. The chain employs TRBV11-3 and TRBJ2-3; tentatively, D is TRBD1 (5 bases). CDR1 and CDR2 from the germline V gene are SGHNT and YENEEA. This CDR3 has 18 amino acids. V lost 5 bases, J lost 4 bases, and 25 bases lay in between. The full variable domain, in which reference TRBV11-3 and TRBJ2-3 provide the parts outside the CDR3, is EAGVVQSPRYKIIEKKQPVAFWCNPISGHNTLYWYLQNLGQGPELLIRYENEEAVDDSQLPKDRFSAERLKGVDSTLKIQPAELGDSAVYLCASSTERTLRDPPDTQYFGPGTRLTVL.

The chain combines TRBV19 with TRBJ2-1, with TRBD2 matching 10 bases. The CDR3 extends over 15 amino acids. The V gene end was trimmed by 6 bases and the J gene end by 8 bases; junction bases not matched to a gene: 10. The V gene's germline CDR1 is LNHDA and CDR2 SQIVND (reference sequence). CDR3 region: CASRVLAGVIDEQFF. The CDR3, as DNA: TGTGCCAGTAGGGTCCTAGCGGGGGTTATAGATGAGCAGTTCTTC.

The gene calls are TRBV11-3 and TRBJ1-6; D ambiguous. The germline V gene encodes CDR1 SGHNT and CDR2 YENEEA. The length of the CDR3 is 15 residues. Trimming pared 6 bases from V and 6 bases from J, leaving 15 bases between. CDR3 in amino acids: CASRNTADFNSPLHF. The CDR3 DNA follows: TGTGCCAGCAGAAATACTGCGGACTTTAATTCACCCCTCCACTTT.

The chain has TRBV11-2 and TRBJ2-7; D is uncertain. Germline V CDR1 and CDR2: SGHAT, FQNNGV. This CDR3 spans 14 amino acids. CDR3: CVIPASPDSLEQYF. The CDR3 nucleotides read TGTGTGATCCCAGCTTCCCCGGATTCCCTCGAGCAGTACTTC.

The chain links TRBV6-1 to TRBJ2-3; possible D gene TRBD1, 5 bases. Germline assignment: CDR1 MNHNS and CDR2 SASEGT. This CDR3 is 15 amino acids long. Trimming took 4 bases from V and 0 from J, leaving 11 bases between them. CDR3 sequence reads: CASSAPRASTDTQYF. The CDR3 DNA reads TGTGCCAGCAGTGCCCCCAGGGCTAGCACAGATACGCAGTATTTT.

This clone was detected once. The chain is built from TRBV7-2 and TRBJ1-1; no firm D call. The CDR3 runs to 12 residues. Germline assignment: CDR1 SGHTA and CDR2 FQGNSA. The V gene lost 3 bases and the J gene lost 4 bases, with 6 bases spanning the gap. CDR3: CASSFSLTEAFF. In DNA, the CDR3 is TGTGCCAGCAGCTTCTCCCTCACTGAAGCTTTCTTT. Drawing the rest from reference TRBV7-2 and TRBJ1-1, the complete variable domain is GAGVSQSPSNKVTEKGKDVELRCDPISGHTALYWYRQSLGQGLEFLIYFQGNSAPDKSGLPSDRFSAERTGGSVSTLTIQRTQQEDSAVYLCASSFSLTEAFFGQGTRLTVV.

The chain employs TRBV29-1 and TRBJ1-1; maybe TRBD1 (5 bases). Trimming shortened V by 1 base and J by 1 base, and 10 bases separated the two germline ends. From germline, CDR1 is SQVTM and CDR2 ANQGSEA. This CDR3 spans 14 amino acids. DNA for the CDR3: TGCAGCGTTGAAGGCGGGGCCGGGAACACTGAAGCTTTCTTT. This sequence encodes CSVEGGAGNTEAFF.

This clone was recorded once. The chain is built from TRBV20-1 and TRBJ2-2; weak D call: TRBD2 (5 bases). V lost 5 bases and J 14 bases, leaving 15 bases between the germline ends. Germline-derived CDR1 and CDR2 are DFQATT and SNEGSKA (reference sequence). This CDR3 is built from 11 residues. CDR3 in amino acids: CSAGGLAHLFF. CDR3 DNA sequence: TGCAGTGCTGGTGGACTGGCCCACCTGTTTTTT.

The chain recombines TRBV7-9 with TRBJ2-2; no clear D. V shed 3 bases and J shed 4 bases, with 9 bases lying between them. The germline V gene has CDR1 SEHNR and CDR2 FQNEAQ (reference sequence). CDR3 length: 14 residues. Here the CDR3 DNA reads TGTGCCAGCAGCTTCCCGGCATCCACCGGGGAGCTGTTTTTT. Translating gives CASSFPASTGELFF.

CDR3 in amino acids: CASSRTGGNQPQHF. In nucleotides, the CDR3 is TGTGCCAGCAGCCGGACAGGGGGCAATCAGCCCCAGCATTTT. The chain is built from TRBV7-9 and TRBJ1-5, with 9 bases fitting TRBD1. Unmatched junction bases numbered 1, after V lost 5 bases and J lost 2 bases. Germline V CDR1 and CDR2: SEHNR, FQNEAQ (reference sequence). The CDR3 runs 14 residues.

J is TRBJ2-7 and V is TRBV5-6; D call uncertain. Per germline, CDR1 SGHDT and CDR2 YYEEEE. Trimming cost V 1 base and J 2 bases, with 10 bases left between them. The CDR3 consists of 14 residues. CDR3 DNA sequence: TGTGCCAGCAGCTTGTCGGCCCTCACCTACGAGCAGTACTTC. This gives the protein CASSLSALTYEQYF.

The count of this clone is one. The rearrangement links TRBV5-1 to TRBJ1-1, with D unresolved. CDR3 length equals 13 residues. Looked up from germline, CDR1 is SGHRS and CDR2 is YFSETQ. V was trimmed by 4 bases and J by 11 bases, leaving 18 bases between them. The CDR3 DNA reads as TGCGCCAGCAGCCTAGACGACATTATGAACGCTTTCTTT. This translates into CASSLDDIMNAFF.

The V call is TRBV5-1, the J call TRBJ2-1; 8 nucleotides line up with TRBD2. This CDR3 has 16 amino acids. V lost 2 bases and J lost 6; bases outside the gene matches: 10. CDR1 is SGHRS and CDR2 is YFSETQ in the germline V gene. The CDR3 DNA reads TGCGCCAGCAGCTTAGACCCCGGGACTAGGCGCAATGAGCAGTTCTTC. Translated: CASSLDPGTRRNEQFF.

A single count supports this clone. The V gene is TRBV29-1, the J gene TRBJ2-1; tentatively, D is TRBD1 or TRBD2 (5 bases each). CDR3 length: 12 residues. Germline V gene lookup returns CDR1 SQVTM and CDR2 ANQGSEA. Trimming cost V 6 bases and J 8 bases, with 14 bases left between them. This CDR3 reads CSVGVRGYEQFF. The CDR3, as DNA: TGCAGCGTGGGCGTGAGGGGCTATGAGCAGTTCTTC.

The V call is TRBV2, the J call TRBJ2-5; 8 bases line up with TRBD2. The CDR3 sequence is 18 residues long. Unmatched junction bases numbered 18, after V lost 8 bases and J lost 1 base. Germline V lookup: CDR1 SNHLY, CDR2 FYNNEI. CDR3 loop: CASFIPRDAGGSQETQYF. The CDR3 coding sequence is TGTGCCAGCTTCATCCCTCGAGATGCGGGGGGAAGCCAAGAGACCCAGTACTTC.

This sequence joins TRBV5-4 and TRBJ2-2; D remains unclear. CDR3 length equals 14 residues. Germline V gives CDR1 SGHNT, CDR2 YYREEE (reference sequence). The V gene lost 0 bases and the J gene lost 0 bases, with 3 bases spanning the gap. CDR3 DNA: TGTGCCAGCAGCTTGGACGCGAACACCGGGGAGCTGTTTTTT. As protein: CASSLDANTGELFF.

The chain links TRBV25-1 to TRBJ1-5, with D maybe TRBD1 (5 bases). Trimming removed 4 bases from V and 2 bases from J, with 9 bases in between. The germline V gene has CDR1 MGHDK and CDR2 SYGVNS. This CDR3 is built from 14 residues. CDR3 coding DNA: TGTGCCAGCAGTGTGGGACCGGGCAATCAGCCCCAGCATTTT. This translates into CASSVGPGNQPQHF.

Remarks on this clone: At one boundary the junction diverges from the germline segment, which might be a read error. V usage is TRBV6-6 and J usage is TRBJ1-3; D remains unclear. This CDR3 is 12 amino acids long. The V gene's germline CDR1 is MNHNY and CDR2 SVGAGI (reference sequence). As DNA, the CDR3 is TGTGCCAGCAGTGACTCTGGAAACACCATATATTTT. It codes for CASSDSGNTIYF.

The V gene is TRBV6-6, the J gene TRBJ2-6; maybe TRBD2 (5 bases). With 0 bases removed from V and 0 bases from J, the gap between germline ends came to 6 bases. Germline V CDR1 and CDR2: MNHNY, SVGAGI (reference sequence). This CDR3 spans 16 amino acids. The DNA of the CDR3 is TGTGCCAGCAGTTACTCCGGGGACTCTGGGGCCAACGTCCTGACTTTC. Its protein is CASSYSGDSGANVLTF.

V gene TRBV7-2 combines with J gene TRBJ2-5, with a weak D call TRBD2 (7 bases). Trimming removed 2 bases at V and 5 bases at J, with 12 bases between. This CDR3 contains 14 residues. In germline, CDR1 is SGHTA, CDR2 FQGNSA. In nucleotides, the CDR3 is TGTGCCAGCAGCTTACGGGGGGCCGTGGAGACCCAGTACTTC. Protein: CASSLRGAVETQYF.

The DNA of the CDR3 is TGTGCCAGTAGTAGCAGACAGGGGAGCAATCAGCCCCAGCATTTT. Translated, it gives CASSSRQGSNQPQHF. The chain joins TRBV19 to TRBJ1-5; 8 nucleotides line up with TRBD1. V was clipped by 4 bases and J by 1 base; unmatched bases: 3. Germline V CDR1 and CDR2: LNHDA, SQIVND (reference sequence). The CDR3 length is 15 residues.

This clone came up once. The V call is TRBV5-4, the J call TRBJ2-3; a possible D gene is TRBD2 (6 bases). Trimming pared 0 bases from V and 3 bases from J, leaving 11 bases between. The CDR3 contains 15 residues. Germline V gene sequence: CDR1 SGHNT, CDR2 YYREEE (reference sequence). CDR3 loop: CASSLVGRGTDTQYF. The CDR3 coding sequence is TGTGCCAGCAGCTTGGTCGGGAGAGGTACAGATACGCAGTATTTT.